This T cell receptor (beta chain) emerged from a study of T cells after posttransplantation cyclophosphamide. The assay was immunoSEQ multiplex PCR, and TCRdb's table has in-frame clones only and misses some. This sample has 12,000 or so clones, each found more than once. Treatment was busulfan-fludarabine conditioning, a marrow graft, and cyclophosphamide on days +3 and +4. This CDR3 is built from 20 residues. V dropped 8 bases and J dropped 1; count of bases not matched to a gene: 24. Germline assignment: CDR1 ENHRY and CDR2 SYGVKD. The chain recombines TRBV10-3 with TRBJ2-3, with 7 bases lining up with TRBD1. The clonotype comes from a female patient in her forties or fifties who received an allogeneic stem cell transplant from a related donor, was CMV-positive, and had acute GVHD only. Some of the T cells might come from the graft donor. The specimen comprised PBMCs, sampled after allogeneic stem cell transplant with posttransplant cyclophosphamide. CDR3 amino acids: CAIQASLILQGFKGTDTQYF. CDR3 sequence (DNA): TGTGCCATCCAGGCGTCTCTGATTCTACAGGGGTTTAAGGGCACAGATACGCAGTATTTT.